Described below is a single T cell receptor (beta chain) sequence and its context. Per the germline V gene, CDR1 is SGHNT and CDR2 is YYREEE (reference sequence). The CDR3 is made up of 12 amino acids. These data come from a study of T cells expressing NK-cell markers. About the study: The sequencing cohort of eight donors included seven HCMV-seropositive individuals and one seronegative individual.

TCRdb re-analyzed the 5' RACE reads; it lists each CDR3 protein once, without DNA. The sample's table shows 400,000 to 450,000 distinct CDR3 sequences. The gene calls are TRBV5-4 and TRBJ2-3. Sequenced input: blood T cells: a sorted CD56 or NKG2C T cell subset, CD4+ or CD8+ T cells, or bulk PBMC T cells (not recorded which). This TCR was sampled from a woman aged 18 to 75 in good health. The chain's CDR3 is CASRYGADTQYF.